This T cell receptor (beta chain) is drawn from a study of cytomegalovirus exposure and HLA in healthy donors. V shed 0 bases and J 2 bases; nucleotides not matched to a gene: 6. The CDR3 covers 16 residues. Germline V gene sequence: CDR1 KGHSH, CDR2 LQKENI. The method was immunoSEQ multiplex PCR; TCRdb's version includes in-frame clones alone and lacks a portion of them. The table has some 140,000 clones, approximately 84% seen once. The sample taken for sequencing was PBMCs. The rearrangement links TRBV18 to TRBJ2-7; 8 bases agree with TRBD1. This receptor was identified in a young woman in good health and CMV-seronegative. CDR3 in amino acids: CASSPPFGQGTYEQYF. CDR3 DNA: TGTGCCAGCTCACCACCGTTTGGACAGGGTACCTACGAGCAGTACTTC.